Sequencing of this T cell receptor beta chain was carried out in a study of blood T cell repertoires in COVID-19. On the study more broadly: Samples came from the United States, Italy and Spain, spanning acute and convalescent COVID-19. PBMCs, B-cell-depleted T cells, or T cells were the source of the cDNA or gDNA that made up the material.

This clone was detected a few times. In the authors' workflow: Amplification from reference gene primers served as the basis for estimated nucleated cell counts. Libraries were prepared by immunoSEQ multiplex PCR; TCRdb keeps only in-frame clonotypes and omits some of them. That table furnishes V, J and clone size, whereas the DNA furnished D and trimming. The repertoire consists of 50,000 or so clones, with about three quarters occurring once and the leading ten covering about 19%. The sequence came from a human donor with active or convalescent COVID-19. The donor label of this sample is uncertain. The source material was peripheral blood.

The CDR3 nucleotides are TGTGCCAGCAGCTCCTCCGGGACTCTAGGGGTAACTTTCTTT. It encodes CASSSSGTLGVTFF. J is TRBJ1-1 and V is TRBV11-2, with a weak D call TRBD1 (5 bases). V lost 4 bases to trimming and J lost 12 bases, with 21 bases between them. CDR1 is SGHAT, CDR2 FQNNGV, per germline. This CDR3 spans 14 amino acids.